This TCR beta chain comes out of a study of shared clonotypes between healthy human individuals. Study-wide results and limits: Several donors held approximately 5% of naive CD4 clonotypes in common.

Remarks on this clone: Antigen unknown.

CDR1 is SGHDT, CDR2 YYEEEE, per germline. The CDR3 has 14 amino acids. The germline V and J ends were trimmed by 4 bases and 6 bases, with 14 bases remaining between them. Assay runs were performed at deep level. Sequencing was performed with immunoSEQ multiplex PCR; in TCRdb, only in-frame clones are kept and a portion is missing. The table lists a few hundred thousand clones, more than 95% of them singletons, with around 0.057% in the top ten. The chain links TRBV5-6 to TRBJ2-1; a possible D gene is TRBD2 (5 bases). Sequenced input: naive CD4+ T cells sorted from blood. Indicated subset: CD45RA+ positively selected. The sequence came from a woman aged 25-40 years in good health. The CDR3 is CASSGRGRGNEQFF. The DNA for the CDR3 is TGTGCCAGCAGCGGACGAGGTCGGGGCAATGAGCAGTTCTTC.